The entry below describes one T cell receptor (beta chain). Its antigen remains unidentified. CDR1 is ENHRY, CDR2 SYGVKD, per germline. This CDR3 comprises 16 residues. The germline V and J ends were trimmed by 0 bases and 0 bases, with 10 bases remaining between them. The diagnostic basis comprised clinical symptoms, serum thyroxine and TRAb, thyroid ultrasound and orbital computed tomography. These data are taken from a study of T cells in Graves' hyperthyroidism and ophthalmopathy. Study-wide background: Any treatment followed the collection of peripheral blood at initial diagnosis.

What was amplified from RNA transcripts were TCR beta CDR3 regions. The HTBI primer set served for first-round RT-PCR of the TCR CDR3. TCRdb reprocessed the multiplex PCR reads via MiXCR and lists one record per CDR3 protein. Counted here are some 460,000 distinct CDR3 sequences, about a sixth occurring once; the ten biggest clones make up roughly an eighth. Study-wide results and limits: Before onset, ophthalmopathy was predicted by the model a median around 6 months earlier.

Material for sequencing was blood. This receptor was obtained from a woman under 30 with Graves' hyperthyroidism. The V call is TRBV10-3, the J call TRBJ2-3, with D perhaps matching TRBD1 (5 bases). Written as DNA, the CDR3 is TGTGCCATCAGTGAGTCTTGGGCAGGGAGCACAGATACGCAGTATTTT. Translated: CAISESWAGSTDTQYF.